This T cell receptor beta chain was recovered during a study of blood T cell repertoires in COVID-19. Study-wide context: COVID-19 samples, acute and convalescent, were from the United States, Italy and Spain. Sample material is recorded as cDNA or gDNA derived from T cells, B-cell-depleted T cells, or PBMCs.

The germline CDR1 and CDR2 sequences are MNHNS and SASEGT. V dropped 0 bases and J dropped 5; count of bases not matched to a gene: 3. This CDR3 spans 14 amino acids. Authors' data handling: Reference gene primer amplification in the assay estimated nucleated cell counts. This table comes from immunoSEQ multiplex PCR, and its TCRdb copy is limited to in-frame clones, with some not included. D and trimming were read from the DNA, whereas the V and J calls and clone size are those reported in that table. The sample shows 250,000 to 350,000 clones, approximately 90% of them seen only once. The sequence was obtained from a woman in her fifties or sixties with acute or convalescent COVID-19. The chain links TRBV6-1 to TRBJ1-2, with 7 nucleotides matching TRBD1. The sample comprised peripheral blood. In DNA, the CDR3 is TGTGCCAGCAGTGAAGCCGGGACAGCTTATGGCTACACCTTC. Translating it yields CASSEAGTAYGYTF.